These T cell receptor beta chains were read from a single sample in a study of T cell repertoires in cytomegalovirus infection. No antigens are known for them. TCRdb reprocessed the reads with MiXCR, giving one entry per CDR3 protein. The data show about half a million distinct CDR3 sequences, with 33% seen just once and 15% to 20% held by the top ten. Material: cultured PBMCs, obtained from culture after CMV antigen stimulation. These receptors all stem from a human donor in good health (CMV status not recorded). Some clones in this sample may be carry-over from other donors' samples. Each CDR3 is given with its conserved first and last residue. D genes are given only for firm matches. Not all rows give a size; the values are once, few, many and, for expanded clones, a class.

clone_size,v_call,d_call,j_call,cdr3_nt,cdr3_aa
few,TRBV27,TRBD2,TRBJ2-7,TGTGCCAGCCGACGGGGGGGAGGGCCTAGCGAGCAGTACTTC,CASRRGGGPSEQYF
few,TRBV7-7,TRBD1,TRBJ2-1,TGTGCCAGCAGCTTAGGAGACAGGGGGCTCAATGAGCAGTTCTTC,CASSLGDRGLNEQFF
few,TRBV10-3,TRBD2,TRBJ2-5,TGTGCCATCAGGGGGACTAGCGCGGAGACCCAGTACTTC,CAIRGTSAETQYF
.,TRBV30,.,TRBJ2-1,TGTGCCTGGAGTGTAGTACTCCTTGGGGAGCAGTTCTTC,CAWSVVLLGEQFF
.,TRBV10-3,TRBD2,TRBJ2-1,TGTGCCATCTCGGGGGTAGCGGGAGCCAGGAATGAGCAGTTCTTC,CAISGVAGARNEQFF
.,TRBV11-2,.,TRBJ2-1,TGTGCCAGCAGCTTACCGACTCCGGAGCAGTTCTTC,CASSLPTPEQFF
few,TRBV12-3/TRBV12-4,.,TRBJ2-5,TGTGCCAGCAGTTTCCCCCGAGGGACCCAGTACTTC,CASSFPRGTQYF
.,TRBV28,TRBD2,TRBJ2-3,TGTGCCAGCACCGGCGCGGGAGGCCTAAGCACAGATACGCAGTATTTT,CASTGAGGLSTDTQYF
few,TRBV11-2,.,TRBJ2-3,TGTGCCAGCAGCTTTTTACAGGCAGATACGCAGTATTTT,CASSFLQADTQYF
.,TRBV12-3/TRBV12-4,.,TRBJ2-7,TGTGCCAGCAGTACTCAGGGGCGAATAGGCTACGAGCAGTACTTC,CASSTQGRIGYEQYF
.,TRBV7-2,.,TRBJ2-2,TGTGCCAGCAGCCTAGTTCCGACCGAAGGCGGGGAGCTGTTTTTT,CASSLVPTEGGELFF
.,TRBV27,TRBD2,TRBJ2-3,TGTGCCAGCAGTTTGGGGGCTAGCGGGTCACCGGGTACGCAGTATTTT,CASSLGASGSPGTQYF
.,TRBV6-4,TRBD1,TRBJ1-3,TGTGCCAGCAGTGACTCGGGACAGGGGGGAAACACCATATATTTT,CASSDSGQGGNTIYF
few,TRBV12-3/TRBV12-4,.,TRBJ2-7,TGTGCCAGCAGTTTAACGGTCCAGGGCGAGCAGTACTTC,CASSLTVQGEQYF
few,TRBV19,.,TRBJ1-2,TGTGCCAGTAGTATTCTTTGGAAGAACTATGGCTACACCTTC,CASSILWKNYGYTF
.,TRBV20-1,.,TRBJ2-1,TGCAGTGCTAGAGATTTAGGCTCCCGGAGAAACTACAATGAGCAGTTCTTC,CSARDLGSRRNYNEQFF
few,TRBV6-8,.,TRBJ1-5,TGTGCCAGCAGTTACGACGGGACTCTGGGCCAGCCCCAGCATTTT,CASSYDGTLGQPQHF
.,TRBV11-2,.,TRBJ1-1,TGTGCCAGCAGCCTATCTTGGGCTGGGAGTGAAGCTTTCTTT,CASSLSWAGSEAFF
.,TRBV11-1,TRBD2,TRBJ2-3,TGTGCCAGCAGCTCGCTAGCGGGAGGAGATACGCAGTATTTT,CASSSLAGGDTQYF
many,TRBV19,TRBD2,TRBJ2-7,TGTGCCAGTACCCGGACTAGCGGGACTACTTACGAGCAGTACTTC,CASTRTSGTTYEQYF
.,TRBV28,TRBD1,TRBJ1-4,TGTGCCAGCAGTTTCTGGGACAGGATTAATGAAAAACTGTTTTTT,CASSFWDRINEKLFF
few,TRBV11-3,.,TRBJ2-1,TGTGCCAGCAGCGGGGGGGGCGATGAGCAGTTCTTC,CASSGGGDEQFF
.,TRBV27,.,TRBJ2-5,TGTGCCCCCCCCCGGGGTGCGGTCCAAGAGACCCAGTACTTC,CAPPRGAVQETQYF
few,TRBV28,TRBD1,TRBJ2-7,TGTGCCAGCAAAACCCCCGGACAGGGCCAGTACGAGCAGTACTTC,CASKTPGQGQYEQYF
few,TRBV10-3,TRBD1,TRBJ2-2,TGTGCCATCACGGACAGGGAGGCCACCGGGGAGCTGTTTTTT,CAITDREATGELFF
few,TRBV18,.,TRBJ2-2,TGTGCCAGCTCACCTCAGGCGAGTATCACCGGGGAGCTGTTTTTT,CASSPQASITGELFF
.,TRBV7-8,.,TRBJ2-7,TGTGCCAGCAGCTTAGCGCTAGGACAGACTATCTACGAGCAGTACTTC,CASSLALGQTIYEQYF